This T cell receptor beta chain was recorded in a study of blood T cell repertoires in COVID-19. Background on the study: The analysed material was cDNA or gDNA that came from T cells, B-cell-depleted T cells, or PBMCs.

J gave up 4 bases and V 2 bases, and 4 bases lay outside the gene matches. The CDR3 contains 16 residues. Germline CDR1 is MNHEY and CDR2 is SMNVEV (reference sequence). Using immunoSEQ multiplex PCR, the repertoire was profiled, and TCRdb retains in-frame clones only, with some absent. Among around 93,000 clones listed, 88% were seen once. The sequenced sample consisted of peripheral blood. The chain recombines TRBV27 with TRBJ2-6; 8 bases match TRBD1. This TCR derives from an elderly man with acute or convalescent COVID-19. The CDR3 spells CASSLRTGSGANVLTF. The CDR3, as DNA: TGTGCCAGCAGTTTACGGACAGGGAGCGGGGCCAACGTCCTGACTTTC.